A single sample gave rise to the 18 T cell receptor beta chains below, sequenced in a study of T cell clones after liver transplantation. Generated by immunoSEQ multiplex PCR, the TCRdb table keeps only in-frame clones and is missing some. The table shows approximately 22,000 clones, with under 95% occurring only once. The source was CD8+ T cells from blood, collected about 25 months after liver transplant. All receptors derive from a human patient who received a liver transplant. Some T cells may have come from the graft donor.

The chain recombines TRBV6-5 with TRBJ1-2, with D unclear. Trimming pared 0 bases from V and 6 bases from J, leaving 11 bases between. The CDR3 is made up of 14 amino acids. CDR1 is MNHEY, CDR2 SVGAGI, per germline. The CDR3 region has the DNA TGTGCCAGCAGTTACTCGAGATTCGGGAATGGCTACACCTTC. Amino acid sequence: CASSYSRFGNGYTF.

This clone was picked up one time. The chain links TRBV5-4 to TRBJ1-2, with TRBD1 matching 9 bases. The CDR3 runs to 17 residues. Germline V gene data show CDR1 as SGHNT and CDR2 as YYREEE (reference sequence). J was trimmed by 5 bases and V by 1 base; bases with no gene match: 12. Here the CDR3 reads CASSLPIGTGKNYGYTF. In nucleotides, the CDR3 is TGTGCCAGCAGCTTGCCGATCGGGACAGGGAAGAATTATGGCTACACCTTC.

This clone was seen just once. V and J are TRBV2 and TRBJ2-7, with D unresolved. There are 13 residues in the CDR3. Trimming left V 8 bases short and J 2 bases short, with 13 bases between. Germline V CDR1 and CDR2: SNHLY, FYNNEI. The CDR3 reads CASSDRGPYEQYF. CDR3 sequence (DNA): TGTGCCAGCTCAGACCGCGGCCCCTACGAGCAGTACTTC.

CDR3 coding DNA: TGTGCCAGCAGCGGACCGGGACAGCAAGAGACCCAGTACTTC. This gives the protein CASSGPGQQETQYF. The rearrangement joins TRBV11-3 to TRBJ2-5; 7 bases agree with TRBD1. CDR3 length: 14 amino acids. J was trimmed by 2 bases and V by 5 bases; bases with no gene match: 5. Germline V gene data show CDR1 as SGHNT and CDR2 as YENEEA. Supplemented by reference TRBV11-3 and TRBJ2-5, the full variable domain reads EAGVVQSPRYKIIEKKQPVAFWCNPISGHNTLYWYLQNLGQGPELLIRYENEEAVDDSQLPKDRFSAERLKGVDSTLKIQPAELGDSAVYLCASSGPGQQETQYFGPGTRLLVL.

The V gene is TRBV27, the J gene TRBJ2-1; TRBD2 agrees at 13 bases. Germline values: CDR1 MNHEY, CDR2 SMNVEV (reference sequence). The junction had 11 bases not matched to a gene; V was cut back by 6 bases and J by 9 bases. The CDR3 contains 16 residues. This CDR3 is CASRRGTSGITSEQFF. CDR3 nucleotides: TGTGCCAGCAGACGGGGGACTAGCGGGATAACCAGTGAGCAGTTCTTC.

This chain joins TRBV27 and TRBJ2-1; maybe TRBD1 (5 bases). The CDR3 is made up of 14 amino acids. The V gene's germline CDR1 is MNHEY and CDR2 SMNVEV (reference sequence). With 7 bases removed from V and 0 bases from J, the gap between germline ends came to 10 bases. Here the CDR3 DNA reads TGTGCCAGCACCCTTGACAGCTCCTACAATGAGCAGTTCTTC. It translates to CASTLDSSYNEQFF.

This chain joins TRBV19 and TRBJ2-7; tentatively, D is TRBD2 (5 bases). Trimming shortened V by 0 bases and J by 5 bases, and 8 bases separated the two germline ends. The V gene's germline CDR1 is LNHDA and CDR2 SQIVND (reference sequence). The CDR3 runs to 13 residues. This CDR3 is CASSIDKEDEQYF. The CDR3 region has the DNA TGTGCCAGTAGTATAGATAAGGAGGACGAGCAGTACTTC.

This clone was seen just once. The chain uses TRBV7-9 and TRBJ1-4; 10 nucleotides line up with TRBD1. V shed 5 bases and J 7 bases; nucleotides not matched to a gene: 7. The CDR3 sequence is 15 residues long. CDR1 is SEHNR, CDR2 FQNEAQ, per germline (reference sequence). The CDR3 DNA reads TGTGCCAGCAGCGGAGACAGGGGGCACGGTGAAAAACTGTTTTTT. Protein product: CASSGDRGHGEKLFF.

The V gene is TRBV7-9, the J gene TRBJ2-1; the D call may be TRBD1 or TRBD2 (5 bases each). The CDR3 contains 12 residues. Germline V gene lookup returns CDR1 SEHNR and CDR2 FQNEAQ (reference sequence). Trimming took off 5 bases at V and 7 bases at J, with 9 bases between the two ends. This CDR3 is CASSLGTNEQFF. CDR3 sequence (DNA): TGTGCCAGCAGCCTAGGGACGAATGAGCAGTTCTTC.

V usage is TRBV27 and J usage is TRBJ2-3; 11 bases are a match to TRBD2. CDR3 length: 17 residues. Trimming cost V 5 bases and J 6 bases; bases outside gene matches: 13. CDR1 is MNHEY and CDR2 is SMNVEV in the germline V gene (reference sequence). CDR3 sequence: CASSPQVLAGGSDTQYF. In DNA, the CDR3 is TGTGCCAGCAGTCCACAGGTGCTAGCGGGAGGATCCGATACGCAGTATTTT.

The CDR3 DNA reads TGCAGCGTTGAGGGGACTAGCGACTCCTACAATGAGCAGTTCTTC. Translation: CSVEGTSDSYNEQFF. The V call is TRBV29-1, the J call TRBJ2-1; 10 nucleotides align to TRBD2. V was clipped by 3 bases and J by 0 bases; unmatched bases: 2. The CDR3 totals 15 residues. CDR1 is SQVTM, CDR2 ANQGSEA, per germline.

The chain is built from TRBV5-4 and TRBJ2-6; D gene ambiguous. From germline, CDR1 is SGHNT and CDR2 YYREEE (reference sequence). CDR3 length equals 16 residues. V was cut by 7 bases and J by 5 bases, with 19 bases left in between. CDR3 sequence reads: CASGPTRQSRANVLTF. The CDR3 DNA follows: TGTGCCAGCGGCCCTACCAGACAAAGTCGGGCCAACGTCCTGACTTTC.

The CDR3 region has the DNA TGCGCCAGCAGCCAAGATAGGGTCAGTACAGATACGCAGTATTTT. Translated: CASSQDRVSTDTQYF. The chain carries TRBV4-1 and TRBJ2-3; D gene unclear. The CDR3 extends over 15 amino acids. Per germline, CDR1 MGHRA and CDR2 YSYEKL. The V end was cut by 0 bases, the J end by 3 bases, with 10 bases between.

The chain combines TRBV19 with TRBJ2-5; 8 bases match TRBD2. The CDR3 spans 15 residues. V lost 5 bases, J lost 4 bases, and 9 bases stayed unmatched. Germline lookup yields CDR1 LNHDA and CDR2 SQIVND (reference sequence). CDR3 sequence reads: CASSRGLEGRETQYF. In nucleotides, the CDR3 is TGTGCCAGTAGTCGGGGACTAGAGGGGCGAGAGACCCAGTACTTC.

The chain has TRBV11-3 and TRBJ2-2; 9 bases agree with TRBD1. Trimming cost V 5 bases and J 4 bases; bases outside gene matches: 5. The length of the CDR3 is 15 residues. The germline V gene encodes CDR1 SGHNT and CDR2 YENEEA. CDR3 in amino acids: CASSRDRVFTGELFF. In DNA, the CDR3 is TGTGCCAGCAGCCGGGACAGGGTCTTCACCGGGGAGCTGTTTTTT.

About this clone: The sample has other DNA sequences that encode this CDR3 too. The V call is TRBV28, the J call TRBJ1-2, with D possibly matching TRBD1 (5 bases). V lost 3 bases, J lost 7 bases, and 6 bases lay in between. CDR1 and CDR2 from the germline V gene are MDHEN and SYDVKM. CDR3 length: 11 residues. The CDR3, as DNA: TGTGCCAGCAGTTTGGGGCGTGGCTACACCTTC. It encodes CASSLGRGYTF.

This chain links TRBV23-1 with TRBJ1-2; D gene uncertain. TRBV23-1 belongs to the ORF category, with a function that is uncertain. V dropped 2 bases and J dropped 5 bases, with 21 bases sitting between them. CDR3 length: 17 amino acids. The CDR3 coding sequence is TGCGCCAGCAGTCAACGACCGGGGATGGGGATGCAATATGGCTACACCTTC. Residues: CASSQRPGMGMQYGYTF.

The rearrangement links TRBV11-3 to TRBJ1-1; no clear D. The CDR3 totals 15 residues. Germline V gene lookup returns CDR1 SGHNT and CDR2 YENEEA. Trimming left V 3 bases short and J 2 bases short, with 13 bases between. CDR3 DNA sequence: TGTGCCAGCAGCTTCCAATCAAACATCAACACTGAAGCTTTCTTT. This sequence encodes CASSFQSNINTEAFF.